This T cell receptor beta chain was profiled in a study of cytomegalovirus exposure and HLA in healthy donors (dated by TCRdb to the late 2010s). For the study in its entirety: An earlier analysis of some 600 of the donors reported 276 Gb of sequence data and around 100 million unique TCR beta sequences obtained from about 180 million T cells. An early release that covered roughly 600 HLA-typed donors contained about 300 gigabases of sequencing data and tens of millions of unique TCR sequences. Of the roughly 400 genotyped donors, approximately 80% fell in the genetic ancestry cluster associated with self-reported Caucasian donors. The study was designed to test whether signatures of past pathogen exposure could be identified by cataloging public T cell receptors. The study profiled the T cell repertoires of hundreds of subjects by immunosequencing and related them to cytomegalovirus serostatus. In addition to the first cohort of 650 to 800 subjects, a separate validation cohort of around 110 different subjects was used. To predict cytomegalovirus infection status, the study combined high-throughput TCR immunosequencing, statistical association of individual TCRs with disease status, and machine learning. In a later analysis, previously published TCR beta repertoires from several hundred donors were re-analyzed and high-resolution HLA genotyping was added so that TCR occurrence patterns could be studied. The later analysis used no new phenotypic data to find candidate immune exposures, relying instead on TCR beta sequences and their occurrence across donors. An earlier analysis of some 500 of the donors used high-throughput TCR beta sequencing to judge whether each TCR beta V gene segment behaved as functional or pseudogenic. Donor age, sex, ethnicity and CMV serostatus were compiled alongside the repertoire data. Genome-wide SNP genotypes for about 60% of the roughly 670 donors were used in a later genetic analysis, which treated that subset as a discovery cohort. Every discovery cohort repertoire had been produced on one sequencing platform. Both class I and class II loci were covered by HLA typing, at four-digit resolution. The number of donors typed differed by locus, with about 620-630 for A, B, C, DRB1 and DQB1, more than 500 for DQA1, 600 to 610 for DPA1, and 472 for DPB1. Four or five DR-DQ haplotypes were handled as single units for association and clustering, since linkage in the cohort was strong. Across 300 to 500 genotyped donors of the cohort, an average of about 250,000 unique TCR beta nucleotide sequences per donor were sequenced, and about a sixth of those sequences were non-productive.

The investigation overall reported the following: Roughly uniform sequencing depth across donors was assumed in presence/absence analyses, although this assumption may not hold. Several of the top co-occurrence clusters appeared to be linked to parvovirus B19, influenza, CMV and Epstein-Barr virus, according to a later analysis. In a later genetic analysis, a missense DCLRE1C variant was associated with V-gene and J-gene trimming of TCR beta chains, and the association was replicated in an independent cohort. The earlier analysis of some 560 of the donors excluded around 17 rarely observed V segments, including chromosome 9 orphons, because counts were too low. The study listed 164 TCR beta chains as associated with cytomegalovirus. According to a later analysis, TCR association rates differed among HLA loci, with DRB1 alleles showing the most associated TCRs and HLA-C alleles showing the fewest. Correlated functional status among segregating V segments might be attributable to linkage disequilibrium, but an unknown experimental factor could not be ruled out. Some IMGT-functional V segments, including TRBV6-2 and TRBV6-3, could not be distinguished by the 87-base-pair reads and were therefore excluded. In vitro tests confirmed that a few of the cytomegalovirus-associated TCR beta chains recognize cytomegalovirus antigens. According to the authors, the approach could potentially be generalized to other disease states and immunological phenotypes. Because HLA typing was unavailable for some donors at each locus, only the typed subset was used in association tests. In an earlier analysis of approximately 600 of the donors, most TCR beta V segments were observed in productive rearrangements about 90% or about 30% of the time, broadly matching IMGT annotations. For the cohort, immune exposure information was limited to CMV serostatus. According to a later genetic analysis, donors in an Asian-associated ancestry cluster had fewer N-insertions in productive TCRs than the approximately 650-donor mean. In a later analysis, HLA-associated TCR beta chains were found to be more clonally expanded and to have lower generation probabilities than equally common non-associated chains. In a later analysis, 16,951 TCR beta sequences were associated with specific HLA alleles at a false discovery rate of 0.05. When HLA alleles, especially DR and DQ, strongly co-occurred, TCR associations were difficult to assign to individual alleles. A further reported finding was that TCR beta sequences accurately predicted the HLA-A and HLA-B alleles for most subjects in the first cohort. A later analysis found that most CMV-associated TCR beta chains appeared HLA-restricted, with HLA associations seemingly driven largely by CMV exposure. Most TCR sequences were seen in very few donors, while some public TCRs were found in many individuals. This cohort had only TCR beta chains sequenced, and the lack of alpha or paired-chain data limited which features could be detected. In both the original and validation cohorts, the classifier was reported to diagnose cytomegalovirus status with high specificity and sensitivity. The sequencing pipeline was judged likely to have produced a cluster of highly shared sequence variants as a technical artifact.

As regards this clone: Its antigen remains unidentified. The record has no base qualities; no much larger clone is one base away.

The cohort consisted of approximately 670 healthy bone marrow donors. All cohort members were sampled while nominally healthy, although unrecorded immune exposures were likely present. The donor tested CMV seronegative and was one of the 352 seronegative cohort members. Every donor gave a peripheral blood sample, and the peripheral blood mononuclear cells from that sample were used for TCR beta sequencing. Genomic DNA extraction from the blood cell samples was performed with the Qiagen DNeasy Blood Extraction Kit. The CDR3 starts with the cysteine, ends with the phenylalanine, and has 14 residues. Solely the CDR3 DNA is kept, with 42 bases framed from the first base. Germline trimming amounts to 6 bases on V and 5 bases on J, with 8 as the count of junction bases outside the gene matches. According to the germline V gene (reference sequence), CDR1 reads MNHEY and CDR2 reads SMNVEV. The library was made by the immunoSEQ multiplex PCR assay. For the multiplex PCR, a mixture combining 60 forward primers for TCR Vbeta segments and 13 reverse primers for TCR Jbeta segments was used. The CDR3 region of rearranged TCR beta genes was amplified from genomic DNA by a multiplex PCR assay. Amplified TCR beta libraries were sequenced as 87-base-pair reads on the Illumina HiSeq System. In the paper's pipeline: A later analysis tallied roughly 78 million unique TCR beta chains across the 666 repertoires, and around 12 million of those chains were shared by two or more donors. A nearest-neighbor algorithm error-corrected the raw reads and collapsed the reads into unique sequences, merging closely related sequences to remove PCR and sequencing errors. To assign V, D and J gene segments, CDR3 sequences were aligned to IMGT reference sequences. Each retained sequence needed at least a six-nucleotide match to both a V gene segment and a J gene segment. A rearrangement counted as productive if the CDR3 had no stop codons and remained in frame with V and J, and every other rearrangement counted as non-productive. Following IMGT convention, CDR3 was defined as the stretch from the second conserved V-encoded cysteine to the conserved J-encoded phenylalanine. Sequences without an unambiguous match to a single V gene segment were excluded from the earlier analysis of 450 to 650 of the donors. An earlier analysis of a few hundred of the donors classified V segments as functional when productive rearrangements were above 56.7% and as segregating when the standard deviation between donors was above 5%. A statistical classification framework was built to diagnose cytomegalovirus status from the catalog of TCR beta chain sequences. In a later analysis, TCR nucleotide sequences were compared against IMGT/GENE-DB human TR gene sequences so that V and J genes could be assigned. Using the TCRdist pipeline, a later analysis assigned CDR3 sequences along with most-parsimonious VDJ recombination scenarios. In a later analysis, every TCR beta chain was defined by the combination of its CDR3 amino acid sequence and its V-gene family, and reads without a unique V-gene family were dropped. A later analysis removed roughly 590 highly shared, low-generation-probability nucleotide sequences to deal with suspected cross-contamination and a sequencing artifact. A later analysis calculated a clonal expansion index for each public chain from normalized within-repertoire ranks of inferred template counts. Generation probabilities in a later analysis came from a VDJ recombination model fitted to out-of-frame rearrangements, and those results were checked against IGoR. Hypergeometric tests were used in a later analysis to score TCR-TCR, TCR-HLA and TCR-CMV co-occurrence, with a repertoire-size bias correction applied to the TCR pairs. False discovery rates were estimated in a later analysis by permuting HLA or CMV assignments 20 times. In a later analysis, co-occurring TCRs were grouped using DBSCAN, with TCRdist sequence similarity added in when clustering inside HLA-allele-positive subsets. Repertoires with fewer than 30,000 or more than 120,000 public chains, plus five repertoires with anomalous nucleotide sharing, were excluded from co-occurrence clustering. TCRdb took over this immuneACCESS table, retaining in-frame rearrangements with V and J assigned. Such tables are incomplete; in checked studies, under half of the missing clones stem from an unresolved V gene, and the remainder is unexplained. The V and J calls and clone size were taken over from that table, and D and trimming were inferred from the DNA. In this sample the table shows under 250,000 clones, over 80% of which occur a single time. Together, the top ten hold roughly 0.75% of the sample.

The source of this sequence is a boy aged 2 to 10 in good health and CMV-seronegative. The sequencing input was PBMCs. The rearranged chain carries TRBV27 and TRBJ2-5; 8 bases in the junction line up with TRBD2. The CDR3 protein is CASRPILAAETQYF. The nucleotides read TGTGCCAGCAGGCCGATACTAGCGGCGGAGACCCAGTACTTC.